One sample yielded the 32 T cell receptor beta chains listed below, sequenced in a study of blood T cell repertoires in COVID-19. The repertoire was sequenced with immunoSEQ multiplex PCR; TCRdb's copy has only in-frame clones and lacks some. The data hold approximately 200,000 clones, with roughly four fifths observed a single time. Sequenced input: PBMCs or T cells enriched from blood (not recorded which). All receptors come from a man aged 35-49 years who had recovered from COVID-19.

The chain joins TRBV5-1 to TRBJ2-7, with TRBD2 as a possible D gene (6 bases). This CDR3 is built from 15 residues. CDR1 SGHRS and CDR2 YFSETQ come from the germline V gene. V shed 2 bases and J shed 3 bases, with 15 bases lying between them. This chain's CDR3 is CASSFWGGARYEQYF. Written as DNA, the CDR3 is TGCGCCAGCAGCTTCTGGGGCGGGGCTCGCTACGAGCAGTACTTC. The full variable domain, completed using reference TRBV5-1 and TRBJ2-7, is KAGVTQTPRYLIKTRGQQVTLSCSPISGHRSVSWYQQTPGQGLQFLFEYFSETQRNKGNFPGRFSGRQFSNSRSEMNVSTLELGDSALYLCASSFWGGARYEQYFGPGTRLTVT.

The chain carries TRBV29-1 and TRBJ2-2; 9 bases fit TRBD1. The CDR3 sequence is 11 residues long. The V gene's germline CDR1 is SQVTM and CDR2 ANQGSEA. CDR3 loop: CSGQGTGELFF. In nucleotides, the CDR3 is TGCTCGGGACAGGGAACCGGGGAGCTGTTTTTT.

The chain has TRBV24-1 and TRBJ2-1, with D possibly being TRBD1 (7 bases). This CDR3 has 15 amino acids. Germline V gene sequence: CDR1 KGHDR, CDR2 SFDVKD. V shed 3 bases and J shed 5 bases, with 13 bases lying between them. DNA for the CDR3: TGTGCCACCAGTGATCGCGGGACAGCCCACAATGAGCAGTTCTTC. It specifies CATSDRGTAHNEQFF.

The V call is TRBV19, the J call TRBJ1-5; possible D gene TRBD1, 6 bases. With 9 bases removed from V and 0 bases from J, the gap between germline ends came to 12 bases. The CDR3 totals 14 residues. Per germline, CDR1 LNHDA and CDR2 SQIVND (reference sequence). The CDR3 region has the DNA TGTGCCAGCAGGGGATACTATAGCAATCAGCCCCAGCATTTT. It encodes CASRGYYSNQPQHF.

The chain uses TRBV4-1 and TRBJ2-3; tentative D call: TRBD1 (6 bases). V was cut by 5 bases and J by 0 bases, with 18 bases left in between. This CDR3 comprises 17 residues. Germline V gene data show CDR1 as MGHRA and CDR2 as YSYEKL. CDR3 DNA sequence: TGCGCCAGCAGCTACGCTGGGGACACCGTTAGCACAGATACGCAGTATTTT. This translates into CASSYAGDTVSTDTQYF.

The chain uses TRBV3-1 (or the pseudogene TRBV3-2) and TRBJ2-3; 8 bases align to TRBD2. The V gene end was trimmed by 4 bases and the J gene end by 4 bases; junction bases not matched to a gene: 4. This CDR3 has 14 amino acids. Germline loops: CDR1 LGHDT, CDR2 YNNKEL (reference sequence). The CDR3 nucleotides read TGTGCCAGCAGCCGAAGCGGGAGTTCAGATACGCAGTATTTT. It translates to CASSRSGSSDTQYF.

This sequence joins TRBV30 and TRBJ1-5, with D possibly matching TRBD1 (5 bases). The CDR3 totals 14 residues. The germline V and J ends were trimmed by 2 bases and 4 bases, with 12 bases remaining between them. The germline V gene has CDR1 GTSNPN and CDR2 SVGIG (reference sequence). CDR3 sequence: CAWSRARGNQPQHF. CDR3 nucleotides: TGTGCCTGGAGTCGGGCCCGGGGGAATCAGCCCCAGCATTTT.

The rearrangement links TRBV7-9 to TRBJ2-7, with TRBD2 matching 11 bases. J gave up 9 bases and V 3 bases, and 7 bases lay outside the gene matches. This CDR3 contains 14 residues. Germline lookup yields CDR1 SEHNR and CDR2 FQNEAQ (reference sequence). This CDR3 reads CASSFGLAGYVQYF. CDR3 in DNA: TGTGCCAGCAGCTTCGGACTAGCGGGTTATGTGCAGTACTTC.

This chain joins TRBV6-4 and TRBJ1-1; possible D gene TRBD1, 6 bases. CDR1 and CDR2 from the germline V gene are MRHNA and SNTAGT. This CDR3 spans 12 amino acids. With 2 bases removed from V and 7 bases from J, the gap between germline ends came to 8 bases. The CDR3 sequence is CASSDRGGEAFF. The CDR3 bases are TGTGCCAGCAGTGACCGAGGGGGTGAAGCTTTCTTT.

The chain joins TRBV4-1 to TRBJ1-2, with unresolved D. This CDR3 comprises 14 residues. Per the germline V gene, CDR1 is MGHRA and CDR2 is YSYEKL. Between the trimmed V and J ends, which lost 1 base and 7 bases, there was a span of 13 bases. The CDR3 spells CASSQVGLSSGYTF. The CDR3 bases are TGCGCCAGCAGCCAAGTTGGACTTTCCAGTGGCTACACCTTC.

This chain uses TRBV4-2 with TRBJ1-3; 7 nucleotides line up with TRBD1. CDR3 length equals 15 residues. Germline assignment: CDR1 LGHNA and CDR2 YNFKEQ. Trimming removed 4 bases from V and 2 bases from J; junction bases left unmatched: 5. CDR3 residues: CASSPKQGTGNTIYF. CDR3 DNA sequence: TGTGCCAGCAGCCCTAAACAGGGGACTGGAAACACCATATATTTT.

The rearrangement links TRBV19 to TRBJ2-3, with D possibly being TRBD2 (5 bases). The CDR3 consists of 15 residues. In germline, CDR1 is LNHDA, CDR2 SQIVND (reference sequence). With 4 bases removed from V and 2 bases from J, the gap between germline ends came to 13 bases. In DNA, the CDR3 is TGTGCCAGTAGTAAGGCTAGCTACTCCACAGATACGCAGTATTTT. It is translated as CASSKASYSTDTQYF.

The chain uses TRBV6-1 and TRBJ1-2, with TRBD1 matching over 9 bases. J was trimmed by 4 bases and V by 0 bases; bases with no gene match: 6. The germline gives CDR1 MNHNS, CDR2 SASEGT. There are 16 residues in the CDR3. The CDR3 nucleotides are TGTGCCAGCAGTGAAGCTTACAGGGGGCTTGGCTATGGCTACACCTTC. Its translation: CASSEAYRGLGYGYTF.

The chain links TRBV3-1 (or the pseudogene TRBV3-2) to TRBJ1-2, with D possibly being TRBD1 (6 bases). Germline-derived CDR1 and CDR2 are LGHDT and YNNKEL (reference sequence). Trimming cost V 1 base and J 13 bases, with 16 bases left between them. The CDR3 runs to 13 residues. The CDR3 nucleotides are TGTGCCAGCAGCCAAGTTAAAGGGGGTCGCAGCACCTTC. This gives the protein CASSQVKGGRSTF.

The rearrangement links TRBV4-1 to TRBJ1-5, with 7 bases identical to TRBD1. The trim removed 3 bases at V and 0 bases at J, leaving 8 bases unmatched. This CDR3 has 17 amino acids. In germline, CDR1 is MGHRA, CDR2 YSYEKL. The CDR3 DNA sequence: TGCGCCAGCAGCCAGGACCCCGGGACAGATAGCAATCAGCCCCAGCATTTT. The encoded protein is CASSQDPGTDSNQPQHF.

A remark on this clone: This CDR3 is also generated by other DNA sequences in the sample. The chain combines TRBV18 with TRBJ1-1, with a tentative D call TRBD1 (5 bases). Germline loops: CDR1 KGHSH, CDR2 LQKENI. V was clipped by 2 bases and J by 4 bases, with 8 bases between them. There are 13 residues in the CDR3. The DNA for the CDR3 is TGTGCCAGCTCACCAGGTCAGGGCACTGAAGCTTTCTTT. Its protein is CASSPGQGTEAFF.

DNA for the CDR3: TGCGCCAGCAGCTTGGGGGCAAGGGGGCAATTCTACAATGAGCAGTTCTTC. It yields the protein CASSLGARGQFYNEQFF. V usage is TRBV5-1 and J usage is TRBJ2-1, with 7 bases matching TRBD1. The CDR3 contains 17 residues. CDR1 is SGHRS and CDR2 is YFSETQ in the germline V gene. The junction had 9 bases not matched to a gene; V was cut back by 0 bases and J by 3 bases.

The chain has TRBV11-3 and TRBJ2-3, with TRBD2 identical over 7 bases. The CDR3 is made up of 15 amino acids. With 1 base clipped from V and 4 bases from J, the junction kept 5 bases outside the gene matches. Germline V gene sequence: CDR1 SGHNT, CDR2 YENEEA. The DNA for the CDR3 is TGTGCCAGCAGCTTAGGCGGGAGTATGGCAGATACGCAGTATTTT. Its translation is CASSLGGSMADTQYF.

The rearrangement links TRBV4-1 to TRBJ2-2; D may be TRBD1 (5 bases). The CDR3 loop spans 19 amino acids. The V end lost 0 bases, the J end lost 2 bases, and 19 bases lay between the germline ends. The V gene's germline CDR1 is MGHRA and CDR2 YSYEKL. The CDR3 nucleotides are TGCGCCAGCAGCCAAGATACATGGGGCTCCCGAGCTAACACCGGGGAGCTGTTTTTT. The encoded protein is CASSQDTWGSRANTGELFF.

This chain joins TRBV12-3 or TRBV12-4 and TRBJ2-1, with D hard to call. V lost 9 bases to trimming and J lost 12 bases, with 18 bases between them. This CDR3 has 12 amino acids. The CDR3 bases are TGTGCCAGTCGCCTAAGTATGTATGTGCAGTTCTTC. As protein: CASRLSMYVQFF.

V and J are TRBV6-5 and TRBJ2-7; 8 bases match TRBD1. CDR1 is MNHEY and CDR2 is SVGAGI in the germline V gene. V was pared by 2 bases and J by 5 bases, with 8 bases of the junction left unmatched. CDR3 size: 15 residues. The DNA for the CDR3 is TGTGCCAGCAGTTACGGTTGGCAGGGGGCCAACGAGCAGTACTTC. As protein: CASSYGWQGANEQYF.

The chain has TRBV5-1 and TRBJ2-3; 11 nucleotides align to TRBD2. This CDR3 contains 15 residues. The V gene's germline CDR1 is SGHRS and CDR2 YFSETQ. The V segment lost 2 bases and the J segment 2 bases; nucleotides outside the gene matches: 1. The CDR3 spells CASSLLAGATDTQYF. The CDR3 DNA follows: TGCGCCAGCAGCTTACTAGCGGGGGCCACAGATACGCAGTATTTT. The variable domain in full, with the rest retrieved from reference TRBV5-1 and TRBJ2-3, is KAGVTQTPRYLIKTRGQQVTLSCSPISGHRSVSWYQQTPGQGLQFLFEYFSETQRNKGNFPGRFSGRQFSNSRSEMNVSTLELGDSALYLCASSLLAGATDTQYFGPGTRLTVL.

The chain carries TRBV5-1 and TRBJ2-7; 7 bases agree with TRBD2. CDR3 length: 14 amino acids. Per germline, CDR1 SGHRS and CDR2 YFSETQ. After removal of 5 bases from V and 3 bases from J, the junction contained 8 bases not matched to a gene. The CDR3 DNA sequence: TGCGCCAGCAGGGAATCGGGAGGAGGCTACGAGCAGTACTTC. Translated, it gives CASRESGGGYEQYF.

V is TRBV2 and J is TRBJ2-5, with a weak D call TRBD2 (6 bases). Looked up from germline, CDR1 is SNHLY and CDR2 is FYNNEI. V was cut by 4 bases and J by 3 bases, with 12 bases left in between. The CDR3 covers 14 residues. The chain's CDR3 is CASSGWGLKETQYF. In DNA, the CDR3 is TGTGCCAGCAGTGGATGGGGACTTAAAGAGACCCAGTACTTC.

The CDR3 spells CASSIEQGISNQPQHF. The CDR3 DNA sequence: TGTGCCAGCAGCATAGAACAGGGCATTAGCAATCAGCCCCAGCATTTT. V is TRBV2 and J is TRBJ1-5; D may be TRBD1 (6 bases). Trimming stripped 6 bases from V and 0 bases from J, with 15 bases between. Germline V gives CDR1 SNHLY, CDR2 FYNNEI. CDR3 length: 16 residues.

The chain joins TRBV30 to TRBJ1-2; a weak D match, TRBD1 (6 bases). V shed 0 bases and J shed 2 bases, with 7 bases lying between them. CDR3 length: 13 residues. Germline V lookup: CDR1 GTSNPN, CDR2 SVGIG (reference sequence). The CDR3 spells CAWSVGQNYGYTF. The CDR3 region has the DNA TGTGCCTGGAGTGTAGGACAGAACTATGGCTACACCTTC. The variable domain in full, completed from reference TRBV30 and TRBJ1-2, reads SQTIHQWPATLVQPVGSPLSLECTVEGTSNPNLYWYRQAAGRGLQLLFYSVGIGQISSEVPQNLSASRPQDRQFILSSKKLLLSDSGFYLCAWSVGQNYGYTFGSGTRLTVV.

The chain links TRBV5-1 to TRBJ2-3; D may be TRBD1 (6 bases). This CDR3 is built from 14 residues. V lost 3 bases, J lost 1 base, and 9 bases lay in between. Germline lookup yields CDR1 SGHRS and CDR2 YFSETQ. CDR3 loop: CASSSYRGTDTQYF. The CDR3 coding sequence is TGCGCCAGCAGCTCATACAGGGGCACAGATACGCAGTATTTT.

This chain links TRBV7-3 with TRBJ2-3; the match to TRBD1 covers 8 bases. Trimming removed 5 bases from V and 0 bases from J; junction bases left unmatched: 7. This CDR3 has 16 residues. Germline V gene data show CDR1 as SGHTA and CDR2 as FQGTGA. The CDR3 DNA sequence: TGTGCCAGCAGCGCCCCGACAGGGGCTAGCACAGATACGCAGTATTTT. Residues: CASSAPTGASTDTQYF.

V is TRBV7-9 and J is TRBJ2-7, with D unresolved. The CDR3 sequence is 13 residues long. Germline V gene data show CDR1 as SEHNR and CDR2 as FQNEAQ (reference sequence). V lost 4 bases and J 5 bases, leaving 12 bases between the germline ends. The CDR3 loop reads CASSSTPLHEQYF. In DNA form, the CDR3 reads TGTGCCAGCAGCTCGACTCCTCTACACGAGCAGTACTTC.

This clone was seen only a few times. The chain links TRBV7-2 to TRBJ2-3, with unresolved D. The V and J ends lost 4 bases and 0 bases respectively, with 17 bases between them. CDR3 size: 17 residues. Germline-derived CDR1 and CDR2 are SGHTA and FQGNSA. CDR3 sequence reads: CASSSSQRVTSTDTQYF. The CDR3 nucleotides are TGTGCCAGCAGCTCATCCCAGCGTGTTACTAGCACAGATACGCAGTATTTT. The full variable domain, completed using reference TRBV7-2 and TRBJ2-3, is GAGVSQSPSNKVTEKGKDVELRCDPISGHTALYWYRQSLGQGLEFLIYFQGNSAPDKSGLPSDRFSAERTGGSVSTLTIQRTQQEDSAVYLCASSSSQRVTSTDTQYFGPGTRLTVL.

The chain carries TRBV15 and TRBJ2-2, with D possibly TRBD1 on 5 matching bases. This CDR3 is built from 14 residues. Germline V lookup: CDR1 LNHNV, CDR2 YYDKDF (reference sequence). The V end was cut by 4 bases, the J end by 6 bases, with 12 bases between. The CDR3 coding sequence is TGTGCCACCAGCACCAGGGCGTTGGCCGGGGAGCTGTTTTTT. Amino acids: CATSTRALAGELFF.

The V call is TRBV11-2, the J call TRBJ1-1; D gene unclear. CDR1 is SGHAT, CDR2 FQNNGV, per germline. V lost 0 bases and J 4 bases, leaving 9 bases between the germline ends. This CDR3 comprises 14 residues. CDR3 DNA: TGTGCCAGCAGCTTAGATAACAGTGTCACTGAAGCTTTCTTT. This sequence encodes CASSLDNSVTEAFF.